Listed here are 18 T cell receptor beta chains from one sample, sequenced in a study of blood T cell repertoires in COVID-19. This table comes from immunoSEQ multiplex PCR, and its TCRdb copy is limited to in-frame clones, with some not included. There are tens of thousands of clones in the sample; about four fifths occur only once, and around 20% lies in the top ten. The source material was peripheral blood. The receptors come from a woman at least 80 years old with COVID-19, enrolled during active disease.

V is TRBV3-1 (or the pseudogene TRBV3-2) and J is TRBJ2-5, with 11 bases lining up with TRBD2. The length of the CDR3 is 16 residues. From germline, CDR1 is LGHDT and CDR2 YNNKEL (reference sequence). With V trimmed by 1 base and J by 6 bases, 7 bases remained unmatched. CDR3 residues: CASSQGLAGRGKTQYF. DNA for the CDR3: TGTGCCAGCAGCCAAGGACTAGCGGGAAGAGGAAAGACCCAGTACTTC.

This clone has a handful of counts. V usage is TRBV10-3 and J usage is TRBJ2-1; D is perhaps TRBD1 (5 bases). The germline CDR1 and CDR2 sequences are ENHRY and SYGVKD. The CDR3 spans 12 residues. The V end was cut by 9 bases, the J end by 9 bases, with 15 bases between. The CDR3: CAISKGLGEQFF. The CDR3 bases are TGTGCCATATCGAAGGGGTTGGGTGAGCAGTTCTTC.

The CDR3 DNA follows: TGTGCCAGCAGCTCCCGGGACAATGAGCAGTTCTTC. Encoded protein: CASSSRDNEQFF. This chain connects TRBV7-2 to TRBJ2-1; the D is unclear. This CDR3 is built from 12 residues. Germline CDR1 is SGHTA and CDR2 is FQGNSA. V was shortened by 4 bases and J by 5 bases, with 6 bases between the two germline ends.

The rearrangement uses TRBV6-4 and TRBJ1-4; tentatively, D is TRBD1 (6 bases). The ends were cut back, 0 bases at V and 3 bases at J, with 8 bases in the middle. The CDR3 runs to 15 residues. Germline values: CDR1 MRHNA, CDR2 SNTAGT. CDR3 DNA sequence: TGTGCCAGCAGTGACTCAGGGGGTGCTAATGAAAAACTGTTTTTT. Translation gives CASSDSGGANEKLFF.

This chain uses TRBV21-1 with TRBJ2-4; the table names TRBD2, a call not compared with the DNA. TRBV21-1 is a pseudogene segment. CDR3 length: 16 amino acids. The CDR3 bases are TGTGCCAGCAGCAAAGGAGGTACGCTAGCCAAAAACATTCAGTACTTC. This encodes CASSKGGTLAKNIQYF.

The chain has TRBV14 and TRBJ2-1, with D tentatively TRBD2 (6 bases). Between the trimmed V and J ends, which lost 1 base and 6 bases, there was a span of 25 bases. The CDR3 consists of 19 residues. Germline V gene sequence: CDR1 SGHDN, CDR2 FVKESK. The CDR3 DNA follows: TGTGCCAGCAGCCAAGTTGGGGCGGAGTCGACTAGTTGGGTCAATGAGCAGTTCTTC. It is translated as CASSQVGAESTSWVNEQFF. The whole variable domain, filled in from reference TRBV14 and TRBJ2-1, reads EAGVTQFPSHSVIEKGQTVTLRCDPISGHDNLYWYRRVMGKEIKFLLHFVKESKQDESGMPNNRFLAERTGGTYSTLKVQPAELEDSGVYFCASSQVGAESTSWVNEQFFGPGTRLTVL.

CDR3 nucleotide sequence: TGTGCCAGCAGCTTAAAAGAACCCGGCCGACAGGGGGTAACAGATACGCAGTATTTT. Protein sequence: CASSLKEPGRQGVTDTQYF. The V and J genes are TRBV13 and TRBJ2-3; 9 bases match TRBD1. Trimming took 2 bases from V and 3 from J; bases not matched to a gene: 15. The length of the CDR3 is 19 residues. The germline gives CDR1 PRHDT, CDR2 FYEKMQ (reference sequence).

The chain recombines TRBV6-2 or TRBV6-3 with TRBJ2-5; 9 nucleotides align to TRBD2. V trimming: 2 bases; J trimming: 1 base; junction bases outside the gene matches: 5. Per the germline V gene, CDR1 is MNHEY and CDR2 is SVGEGT. This CDR3 comprises 16 residues. The CDR3 protein is CASSYNLAGPQETQYF. The CDR3, as DNA: TGTGCCAGCAGTTACAACCTAGCGGGACCCCAAGAGACCCAGTACTTC.

The gene calls are TRBV30 and TRBJ2-3; the match to TRBD1 covers 7 bases. V gave up 5 bases and J gave up 2 bases; unmatched junction bases: 10. Germline CDR1 and CDR2: GTSNPN and SVGIG (reference sequence). The CDR3 has 15 amino acids. CDR3 sequence (DNA): TGTGCCTGGGTTCACCGACAGGGTGTCACAGATACGCAGTATTTT. Amino acid sequence: CAWVHRQGVTDTQYF.

The genes are TRBV29-1 and TRBJ2-7; 9 bases map to TRBD1. Germline values: CDR1 SQVTM, CDR2 ANQGSEA. This CDR3 spans 12 amino acids. J gave up 9 bases and V 6 bases, and 9 bases lay outside the gene matches. This chain's CDR3 is CSVGNTGGVQYF. Written as DNA, the CDR3 is TGCAGCGTGGGTAACACAGGGGGCGTGCAGTACTTC.

This chain uses TRBV9 with TRBJ2-7; TRBD2 aligns across 8 bases. J gave up 6 bases and V 3 bases, and 8 bases lay outside the gene matches. This CDR3 spans 14 amino acids. CDR1 and CDR2 (germline): SGDLS, YYNGEE. The CDR3, as DNA: TGTGCCAGCAGCGCAACTAGCGGTGAACGCGAGCAGTACTTC. Its protein is CASSATSGEREQYF.

This chain connects TRBV5-1 to TRBJ2-7, with 10 bases lining up with TRBD1. The germline gives CDR1 SGHRS, CDR2 YFSETQ. The trim removed 0 bases at V and 4 bases at J, leaving 1 base unmatched. There are 14 residues in the CDR3. The CDR3 DNA reads TGCGCCAGCAGCTTGGGGGGACAGGGGTACGAGCAGTACTTC. It specifies CASSLGGQGYEQYF.

V gene TRBV18 combines with J gene TRBJ2-2; 7 bases are a match to TRBD2. The V gene's germline CDR1 is KGHSH and CDR2 LQKENI. The CDR3 runs 15 residues. V lost 5 bases, J lost 6 bases, and 9 bases stayed unmatched. Written as DNA, the CDR3 is TGTGCCAGCTCATCGGGAGGTGTGCAGGCCGGGGAGCTGTTTTTT. The encoded protein is CASSSGGVQAGELFF.

The chain recombines TRBV5-1 with TRBJ1-5; 7 bases line up with TRBD1. The ends lost 7 bases at V and 6 bases at J; junction bases unmatched: 10. This CDR3 region has 14 residues. The germline V gene has CDR1 SGHRS and CDR2 YFSETQ. CDR3 sequence: CASAPGTDVQPQHF. As DNA, the CDR3 is TGCGCCAGCGCGCCCGGGACAGATGTTCAGCCCCAGCATTTT.

This sequence joins TRBV7-2 and TRBJ1-3, with D maybe TRBD1 (6 bases). With 5 bases removed from V and 0 bases from J, the gap between germline ends came to 8 bases. This CDR3 has 14 residues. The germline CDR1 and CDR2 sequences are SGHTA and FQGNSA. CDR3 DNA: TGTGCCAGCAGCCCAGGGGCCTCTGGAAACACCATATATTTT. It yields the protein CASSPGASGNTIYF.

The V and J genes are TRBV4-1 and TRBJ2-3; TRBD2 agrees at 11 bases. Germline V gene lookup returns CDR1 MGHRA and CDR2 YSYEKL. The trim removed 0 bases at V and 2 bases at J, leaving 10 bases unmatched. The CDR3 is made up of 19 amino acids. For the CDR3, the DNA is TGCGCCAGCAGCCAAGACCGGATTAGACTAGCGGGAAACACAGATACGCAGTATTTT. Its translation is CASSQDRIRLAGNTDTQYF.

J is TRBJ2-2 and V is TRBV7-2, with 15 bases aligning to TRBD2. The CDR3 length is 19 residues. With V trimmed by 2 bases and J by 7 bases, 11 bases remained unmatched. Germline V CDR1 and CDR2: SGHTA, FQGNSA. The CDR3: CASSLTQGLAGGPGGELFF. The CDR3 DNA reads TGTGCCAGCAGCTTAACCCAAGGACTAGCGGGAGGGCCAGGCGGGGAGCTGTTTTTT.

The V call is TRBV18, the J call TRBJ1-1; D not certain. Trimming cost V 3 bases and J 0 bases, with 8 bases left between them. CDR1 and CDR2 from the germline V gene are KGHSH and LQKENI. The CDR3 length is 14 residues. This CDR3 is CASSPRHVNTEAFF. The CDR3 DNA is TGTGCCAGCTCACCGCGACACGTGAACACTGAAGCTTTCTTT. The full variable domain, in which reference TRBV18 and TRBJ1-1 provide the parts outside the CDR3, is NAGVMQNPRHLVRRRGQEARLRCSPMKGHSHVYWYRQLPEEGLKFMVYLQKENIIDESGMPKERFSAEFPKEGPSILRIQQVVRGDSAAYFCASSPRHVNTEAFFGQGTRLTVV.